The 7 T cell receptor beta chains below come from one sample, sequenced in a study of beta chain features in type 1 diabetes. The study's findings and limits: Type 1 diabetes patients showed a moderate but significant shortening of TCRB CDR3s in all four CD4+ subsets.

Sequencing targeted expressed TCRB transcripts, as all isolated RNA had been reverse transcribed. Clones were sequenced by immunoSEQ multiplex PCR, and TCRdb holds only the in-frame ones, with some missing. The data contain under 400,000 clones, roughly 12% of them singletons. No cognate antigen is known for these TCRs. The sequenced sample consisted of naive CD4+ T cells from blood. The receptors originated from a woman aged 18-29 years with type 1 diabetes.

This clone was observed a few times. This chain connects TRBV7-2 to TRBJ2-2; D is unclear. V was shortened by 3 bases and J by 6 bases, with 5 bases between the two germline ends. Germline V lookup: CDR1 SGHTA, CDR2 FQGNSA. This CDR3 region has 12 residues. The CDR3 DNA sequence: TGTGCCAGCAGCTTCTTTCCCGGGGAGCTGTTTTTT. This codes for CASSFFPGELFF.

The J gene is TRBJ2-1, the V gene TRBV18, with TRBD1 matching over 10 bases. CDR1 and CDR2 from the germline V gene are KGHSH and LQKENI. There are 16 residues in the CDR3. The trim removed 3 bases at V and 8 bases at J, leaving 10 bases unmatched. The CDR3 sequence: CASSPMRDRGLDEQFF. CDR3 nucleotide sequence: TGTGCCAGCTCACCTATGAGGGACAGGGGTCTCGATGAGCAGTTCTTC. The whole variable domain, filled in from reference TRBV18 and TRBJ2-1, reads NAGVMQNPRHLVRRRGQEARLRCSPMKGHSHVYWYRQLPEEGLKFMVYLQKENIIDESGMPKERFSAEFPKEGPSILRIQQVVRGDSAAYFCASSPMRDRGLDEQFFGPGTRLTVL.

As to this clone: The same CDR3 also results from other DNA sequences found in this sample. The CDR3 loop reads CASSFGGQETQYF. The DNA for the CDR3 is TGCGCCAGCAGCTTTGGGGGCCAGGAGACCCAGTACTTC. V gene TRBV5-1 combines with J gene TRBJ2-5; D is possibly TRBD1 (6 bases). The germline CDR1 and CDR2 sequences are SGHRS and YFSETQ. This CDR3 is built from 13 residues. The V end was cut by 2 bases, the J end by 5 bases, with 10 bases between.

This chain links TRBV7-6 with TRBJ1-4; D possibly corresponds to TRBD1 (5 bases). This CDR3 contains 16 residues. V lost 2 bases and J lost 4, with 14 bases in between. The germline V gene has CDR1 SGHVS and CDR2 FNYEAQ. For the CDR3, the DNA is TGTGCCAGCAGCTTAAGTATGGCCAGGGATAATGAAAAACTGTTTTTT. As protein: CASSLSMARDNEKLFF. Combining the CDR3 with reference TRBV7-6 and TRBJ1-4 gives the whole variable domain GAGVSQSPRYKVTKRGQDVALRCDPISGHVSLYWYRQALGQGPEFLTYFNYEAQQDKSGLPNDRFSAERPEGSISTLTIQRTEQRDSAMYRCASSLSMARDNEKLFFGSGTQLSVL.

The J gene is TRBJ2-5, the V gene TRBV25-1; D is ambiguous. The CDR3 sequence is 17 residues long. V was clipped by 3 bases and J by 7 bases, with 24 bases between them. The germline V gene has CDR1 MGHDK and CDR2 SYGVNS. The CDR3 DNA reads as TGTGCCAGCAGTGAGAGCCCAAAAGCCCTCCGCCTCGCGACCCAGTACTTC. Translation gives CASSESPKALRLATQYF.

The table lists this clone with a few counts. The genes are TRBV23-1 and TRBJ2-5, with TRBD1 identical over 7 bases. TRBV23-1 is sorted into the ORF group, with uncertain function. CDR3 length: 15 amino acids. V dropped 3 bases and J dropped 5; count of bases not matched to a gene: 9. CDR3 protein: CASSQETGCSETQYF. The CDR3 DNA reads as TGCGCCAGCAGTCAGGAGACAGGGTGTTCGGAGACCCAGTACTTC.

The chain has TRBV4-1 and TRBJ2-5; 9 bases agree with TRBD1. J lost 7 bases, V lost 6 bases, and 15 bases had no gene match. CDR1 MGHRA and CDR2 YSYEKL come from the germline V gene. There are 16 residues in the CDR3. Written as DNA, the CDR3 is TGCGCCAGCAGGTTCCGGCCGGGACAGGGAAACGTGACCCAGTACTTC. Protein: CASRFRPGQGNVTQYF.